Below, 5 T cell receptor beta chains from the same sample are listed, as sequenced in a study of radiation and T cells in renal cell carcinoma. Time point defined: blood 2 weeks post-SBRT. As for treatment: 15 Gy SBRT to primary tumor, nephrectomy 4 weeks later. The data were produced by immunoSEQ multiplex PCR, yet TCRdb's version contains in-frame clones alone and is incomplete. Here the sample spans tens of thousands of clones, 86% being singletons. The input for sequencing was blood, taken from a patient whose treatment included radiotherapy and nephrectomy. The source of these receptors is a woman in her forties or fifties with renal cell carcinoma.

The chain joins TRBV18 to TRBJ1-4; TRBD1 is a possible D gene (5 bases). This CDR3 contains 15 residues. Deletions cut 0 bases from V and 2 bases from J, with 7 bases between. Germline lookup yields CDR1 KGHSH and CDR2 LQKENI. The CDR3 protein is CASSPPGRTNEKLFF. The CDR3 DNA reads TGTGCCAGCTCACCACCGGGGCGTACTAATGAAAAACTGTTTTTT.

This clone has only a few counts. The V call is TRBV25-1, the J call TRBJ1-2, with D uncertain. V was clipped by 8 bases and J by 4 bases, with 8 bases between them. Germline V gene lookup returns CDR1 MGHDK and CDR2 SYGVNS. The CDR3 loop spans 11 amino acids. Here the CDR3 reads CASSQGYGYTF. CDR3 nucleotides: TGTGCCAGCTCACAAGGCTATGGCTACACCTTC.

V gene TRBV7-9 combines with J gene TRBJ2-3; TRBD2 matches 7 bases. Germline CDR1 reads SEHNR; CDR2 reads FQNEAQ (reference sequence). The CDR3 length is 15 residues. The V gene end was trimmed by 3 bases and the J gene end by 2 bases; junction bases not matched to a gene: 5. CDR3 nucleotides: TGTGCCAGCAGCTTCGAAGCGGGGTCCACAGATACGCAGTATTTT. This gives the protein CASSFEAGSTDTQYF.

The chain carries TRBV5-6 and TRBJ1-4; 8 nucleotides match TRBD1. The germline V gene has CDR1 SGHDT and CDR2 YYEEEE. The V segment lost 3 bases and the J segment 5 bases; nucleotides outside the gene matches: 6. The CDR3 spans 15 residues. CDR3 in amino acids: CASSSIDRGNEKLFF. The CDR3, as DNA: TGTGCCAGCAGCTCAATCGACAGGGGAAATGAAAAACTGTTTTTT.

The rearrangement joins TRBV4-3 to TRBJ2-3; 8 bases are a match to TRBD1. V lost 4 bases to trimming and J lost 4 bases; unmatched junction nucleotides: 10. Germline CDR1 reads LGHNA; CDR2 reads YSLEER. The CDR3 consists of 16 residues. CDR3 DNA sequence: TGCGCCAGCAGCCCAAGACCGGACAGGGTACCAGATACGCAGTATTTT. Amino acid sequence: CASSPRPDRVPDTQYF.